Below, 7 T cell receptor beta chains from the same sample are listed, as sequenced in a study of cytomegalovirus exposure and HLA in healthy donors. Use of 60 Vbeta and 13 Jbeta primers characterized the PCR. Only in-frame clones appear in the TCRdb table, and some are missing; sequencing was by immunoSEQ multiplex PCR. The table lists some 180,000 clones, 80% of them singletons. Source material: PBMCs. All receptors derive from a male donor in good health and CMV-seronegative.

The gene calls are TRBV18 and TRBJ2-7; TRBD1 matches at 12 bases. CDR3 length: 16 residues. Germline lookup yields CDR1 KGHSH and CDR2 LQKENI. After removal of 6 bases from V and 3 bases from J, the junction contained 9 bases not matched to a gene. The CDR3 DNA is TGTGCCAGCTCGCCGGGACAGGGGGCTTTGGGCTACGAGCAGTACTTC. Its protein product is CASSPGQGALGYEQYF.

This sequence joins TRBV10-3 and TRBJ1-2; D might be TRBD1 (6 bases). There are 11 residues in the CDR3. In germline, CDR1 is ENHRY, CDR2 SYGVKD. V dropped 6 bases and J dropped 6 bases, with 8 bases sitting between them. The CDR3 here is CAIRTGNGYTF. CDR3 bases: TGTGCCATCAGGACAGGAAATGGCTACACCTTC.

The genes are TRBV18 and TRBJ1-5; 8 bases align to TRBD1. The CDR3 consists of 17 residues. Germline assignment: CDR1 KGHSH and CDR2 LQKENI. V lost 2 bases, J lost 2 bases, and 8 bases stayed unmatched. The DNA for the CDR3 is TGTGCCAGCTCACCAGCAACAGGGGGTATGGGCAATCAGCCCCAGCATTTT. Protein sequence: CASSPATGGMGNQPQHF. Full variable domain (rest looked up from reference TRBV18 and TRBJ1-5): NAGVMQNPRHLVRRRGQEARLRCSPMKGHSHVYWYRQLPEEGLKFMVYLQKENIIDESGMPKERFSAEFPKEGPSILRIQQVVRGDSAAYFCASSPATGGMGNQPQHFGDGTRLSIL.

Written as DNA, the CDR3 is TGTGCCAGCAGCCCCGGGGGCGGGGGGTTTAGCTCCTACGAGCAGTACTTC. Its translation: CASSPGGGGFSSYEQYF. The rearrangement links TRBV7-9 to TRBJ2-7, with 8 nucleotides matching TRBD2. The CDR3 loop spans 17 amino acids. The germline V gene has CDR1 SEHNR and CDR2 FQNEAQ (reference sequence). J lost 0 bases, V lost 5 bases, and 12 bases had no gene match.

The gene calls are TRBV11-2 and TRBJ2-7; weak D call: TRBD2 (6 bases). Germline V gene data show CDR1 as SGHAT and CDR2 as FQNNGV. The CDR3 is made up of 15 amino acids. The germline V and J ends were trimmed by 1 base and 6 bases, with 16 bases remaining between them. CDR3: CASSLAAGKIGEQYF. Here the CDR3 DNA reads TGTGCCAGCAGCTTAGCTGCGGGGAAAATAGGCGAGCAGTACTTC.

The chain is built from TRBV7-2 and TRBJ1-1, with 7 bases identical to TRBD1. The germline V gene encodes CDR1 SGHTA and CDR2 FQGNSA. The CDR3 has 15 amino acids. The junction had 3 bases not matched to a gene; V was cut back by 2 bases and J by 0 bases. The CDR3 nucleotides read TGTGCCAGCAGCTTAAGGGGGCTCATGAACACTGAAGCTTTCTTT. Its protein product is CASSLRGLMNTEAFF. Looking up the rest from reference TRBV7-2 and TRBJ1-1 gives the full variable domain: GAGVSQSPSNKVTEKGKDVELRCDPISGHTALYWYRQSLGQGLEFLIYFQGNSAPDKSGLPSDRFSAERTGGSVSTLTIQRTQQEDSAVYLCASSLRGLMNTEAFFGQGTRLTVV.

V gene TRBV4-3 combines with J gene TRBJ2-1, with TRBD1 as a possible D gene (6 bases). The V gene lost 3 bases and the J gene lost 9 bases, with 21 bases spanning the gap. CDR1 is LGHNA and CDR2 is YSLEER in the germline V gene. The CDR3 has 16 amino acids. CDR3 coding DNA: TGCGCCAGCAGCCACGTAAGAGGGGCAGGGGCTGGTGAGCAGTTCTTC. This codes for CASSHVRGAGAGEQFF.